These T cell receptor beta chains were read from a single sample in a study of T-cell reconstitution after alpha-beta-depleted transplantation in children. MiXCR, applied by TCRdb to the PCR reads, yields one record per CDR3 protein. The repertoire consists of about 640,000 distinct CDR3 sequences, with roughly 15% occurring once and the leading ten covering approximately 1%. The sequences come from PBMCs from the stem cell graft donor, collected from the stem cell graft. The receptors shown here come from a human donor who donated a stem cell graft to a child with acute myeloid leukemia. Both conserved end residues are part of each CDR3. D genes are given only for firm matches. Clone size is stated in some rows and not others, as once, few, many or a class when expanded.

D gene	V gene	CDR3 length	J gene	clone size	CDR3 DNA	CDR3 protein
.	TRBV29-1	16	TRBJ2-3	many	TGCAGCGTTGGAGGGGCCATTTCCTCTAGCACAGATACGCAGTATTTT	CSVGGAISSSTDTQYF
.	TRBV7-2	13	TRBJ1-2	many	TGTGCCAGCAGCTTAAGCAGTAACTATGGCTACACCTTC	CASSLSSNYGYTF
TRBD1	TRBV29-1	15	TRBJ2-1	many	TGCAGCGTTGCCTCATTGTGGGACAGCGACAATGAGCAGTTCTTC	CSVASLWDSDNEQFF
.	TRBV7-9	13	TRBJ1-5	few	TGTGCCAGCAGCCCGGATTTCAATCAGCCCCAGCATTTT	CASSPDFNQPQHF
TRBD2	TRBV29-1	12	TRBJ2-1	many	TGCAGCGTTTTCGGGGGGGTCGATGAGCAGTTCTTC	CSVFGGVDEQFF
.	TRBV20-1	15	TRBJ2-1	many	TGCAGTGCCCCGGGGGTCCTAAGCTCCTACAATGAGCAGTTCTTC	CSAPGVLSSYNEQFF
.	TRBV20-1	16	TRBJ1-6	many	TGCAGTGCTAGACCCCTTAGGGCGTTTCCTAATTCACCCCTCCACTTT	CSARPLRAFPNSPLHF
.	TRBV10-3	15	TRBJ2-5	.	TGTGCCATCAGTGGTCCGGGGGTACCGCAAGAGACCCAGTACTTC	CAISGPGVPQETQYF
TRBD1	TRBV20-1	14	TRBJ1-5	many	TGCAGTGCTAAAGCCGGGACAGCCAATCAGCCCCAGCATTTT	CSAKAGTANQPQHF
.	TRBV6-2/TRBV6-3	15	TRBJ2-3	.	TGTGCCAGCAGTAACGGCCCAGGGTGGAGAGATACGCAGTATTTT	CASSNGPGWRDTQYF
.	TRBV20-1	14	TRBJ1-2	many	TGCAGTGCTAGACTCCGTGGGGTTGGCTATGGCTACACCTTC	CSARLRGVGYGYTF
.	TRBV30	15	TRBJ2-1	few	TGTGCCTGGAGTGTACGAGGGCCCTCCTACAATGAGCAGTTCTTC	CAWSVRGPSYNEQFF
.	TRBV13	13	TRBJ2-7	many	TGTGCCAGCAGCTCGGCCTTCGCCTACGAGCAGTACTTC	CASSSAFAYEQYF
.	TRBV5-5	17	TRBJ2-3	few	TGTGCCAGCAGCGGGACCCTCGGGACTGTGCACACAGATACGCAGTATTTT	CASSGTLGTVHTDTQYF
TRBD2	TRBV27	16	TRBJ2-1	.	TGTGCCAGCAGTCCCTCAGCGGGGGCCCCCTACAATGAGCAGTTCTTC	CASSPSAGAPYNEQFF
.	TRBV7-2	13	TRBJ1-2	many	TGTGCCAGCAGCTCTGGACCCAGGGCAGGCTACACCTTC	CASSSGPRAGYTF
.	TRBV12-3/TRBV12-4	14	TRBJ2-5	.	TGTGCCAGCAGTTTACGGGGTGGGAAAGAGACCCAGTACTTC	CASSLRGGKETQYF
.	TRBV20-1	14	TRBJ2-7	.	TGCAGTGCTAGAGATTATCGGACGGAGTACGAGCAGTACTTC	CSARDYRTEYEQYF
TRBD1	TRBV7-2	17	TRBJ2-1	few	TGTGCCAGCAGCTTAGCGCCCGGACAGGGGACTTACAGAGGGCAGTTCTTC	CASSLAPGQGTYRGQFF
.	TRBV6-8	14	TRBJ1-1	many	TGTGCCAGCAGTTACTCGGTGGTGAACACTGAAGCTTTCTTT	CASSYSVVNTEAFF
TRBD1	TRBV5-1	12	TRBJ2-2	few	TGCGCCAGCCAGGGGGACACCGGGGAGCTGTTTTTT	CASQGDTGELFF
.	TRBV6-2/TRBV6-3	12	TRBJ1-5	few	TGTGCCAGCAGAAGCCCCGGGAAGCCCCAGCATTTT	CASRSPGKPQHF
.	TRBV20-1	13	TRBJ2-2	many	TGCAGTGCTAGATCGGGGACTTCCTTGGAGCTGTTTTTT	CSARSGTSLELFF
TRBD1	TRBV7-9	16	TRBJ2-1	.	TGTGCCAGCAGCCTATGGGGACAGCGGACCTACAATGAGCAGTTCTTC	CASSLWGQRTYNEQFF
.	TRBV20-1	12	TRBJ2-4	.	TGCAGTGCCCTGCCATTTCCAAACATTCAGTACTTC	CSALPFPNIQYF
.	TRBV20-1	15	TRBJ2-5	.	TGCAGTGCTTCCCCGGGGGGCCAGGGATTAGGGGACCAGTACTTC	CSASPGGQGLGDQYF
TRBD2	TRBV20-1	13	TRBJ2-1	few	TGCAGTGCTACTAGCGGGGGTTACAATGAGCAGTTCTTC	CSATSGGYNEQFF
.	TRBV4-2	14	TRBJ2-1	few	TGTGCCAGCAGCCAAGATAGGCAGTACAATGAGCAGTTCTTC	CASSQDRQYNEQFF
.	TRBV18	13	TRBJ1-3	few	TGTGCCAGCTCACCGGGGACAGGAAACACCATATATTTT	CASSPGTGNTIYF
TRBD2	TRBV20-1	14	TRBJ2-3	few	TGCAGTGGCGGGACTAGCGGGCGAAAAGATACGCAGTATTTT	CSGGTSGRKDTQYF
.	TRBV7-2	13	TRBJ1-4	.	TGTGCCAGCAGCTTTCGGGGGGATGAAAAACTGTTTTTT	CASSFRGDEKLFF
.	TRBV30	17	TRBJ2-7	many	TGTGCCTGGAGTGTCCATTGGCGGGGGACAAGCTCCTACGAGCAGTACTTC	CAWSVHWRGTSSYEQYF
TRBD2	TRBV24-1	17	TRBJ2-1	.	TGTGCCACCAGTGCCTTAGCGGGGCAAGGCTCCTACAATGAGCAGTTCTTC	CATSALAGQGSYNEQFF
.	TRBV29-1	13	TRBJ1-3	many	TGCAGCGTTGGGCCTTCCTCTGGAAACACCATATATTTT	CSVGPSSGNTIYF
.	TRBV30	11	TRBJ2-7	few	TGTGCCTCAGGACAGAAAGGCGAGCAGTACTTC	CASGQKGEQYF
.	TRBV7-8	14	TRBJ2-3	.	TGTGCCAGCAGCCAACAAACCGGTCCAGATACGCAGTATTTT	CASSQQTGPDTQYF
TRBD2	TRBV7-2	16	TRBJ2-3	.	TGTGCCAGCAGCTTAGCTTCCAGCGGGGGCGGGGATACGCAGTATTTT	CASSLASSGGGDTQYF
.	TRBV27	16	TRBJ2-1	few	TGTGCCAGCAGTTTATCGGGGCGCGGGGTTGGGGATGAGCAGTTCTTC	CASSLSGRGVGDEQFF
.	TRBV5-6	15	TRBJ2-1	many	TGTGCCAGCAGCTGGACTCCCAGCTCCTACAATGAGCAGTTTTTC	CASSWTPSSYNEQFF
TRBD2	TRBV11-3	16	TRBJ2-5	.	TGTGCCAGCAGCCCATGGACTAGCGGGAGTCAAGAGACCCAGTACTTC	CASSPWTSGSQETQYF
.	TRBV20-1	11	TRBJ2-2	many	TGCAGTGCTAAAAACACCGGGGAGCTGTTTTTT	CSAKNTGELFF
TRBD1	TRBV20-1	18	TRBJ1-1	many	TGCAGTGCTAGCTACGCCGGGACAGGGGATATGTGGAACACTGAAGCTTTCTTT	CSASYAGTGDMWNTEAFF
.	TRBV7-2	15	TRBJ1-6	many	TGTGCCAGCAGCGCCAAGGCAGGGCGGAATTCACCCCTCCACTTT	CASSAKAGRNSPLHF
.	TRBV12-3/TRBV12-4	13	TRBJ1-2	few	TGTGCCAGCAGTTCCCCAAATGGCTATGGCTACACCTTC	CASSSPNGYGYTF
.	TRBV27	13	TRBJ2-7	few	TGTGCCAGCAGGCCACTCGGTACCTACGAGCAGTACTTC	CASRPLGTYEQYF
TRBD1	TRBV20-1	16	TRBJ2-1	.	TGCAGTGCTAGGGGGGGGACAGGGGAAATCTACAATGAGCAGTTCTTC	CSARGGTGEIYNEQFF
.	TRBV20-1	11	TRBJ1-1	many	TGCAGTGCCCCCGACGGCACTGAAGCTTTCTTT	CSAPDGTEAFF